The present entry profiles one T cell receptor (beta chain) with its context. Its cognate antigen is unknown. Every donor gave 9 to 10 milliliters of peripheral blood. It was with a sample-barcoded 5' primer and a J-beta primer mix that a second PCR of roughly 7 to 12 cycles was run. TCRdb reprocessed the 5' RACE reads with MiXCR, giving one entry per CDR3 protein. Of 600,000 or so distinct CDR3 sequences listed, roughly 31% are singletons. The data derive from a study of blood T cells in healthy people across ages. Points from the study as a whole: With donor CMV status unknown, expanded clonotype changes were possibly confounded. Across the age range, TCR beta diversity per million T cells fell in a roughly linear way. Donors of long life had a larger count of naive CD4+ cells and greater diversity than aged donors.

V lost 10 bases to trimming and J lost 0 bases, with 9 bases between them. CDR3 length: 13 residues. Germline values: CDR1 SNHLY, CDR2 FYNNEI. This rearrangement joins TRBV2 to TRBJ2-2, with D unclear. Sequenced input: blood. This sequence was found in a woman aged 80 or over in good health. The CDR3 DNA follows: TGTGCCACCTCCGGCGCGAACACCGGGGAGCTGTTTTTT. Translated, it gives CATSGANTGELFF.